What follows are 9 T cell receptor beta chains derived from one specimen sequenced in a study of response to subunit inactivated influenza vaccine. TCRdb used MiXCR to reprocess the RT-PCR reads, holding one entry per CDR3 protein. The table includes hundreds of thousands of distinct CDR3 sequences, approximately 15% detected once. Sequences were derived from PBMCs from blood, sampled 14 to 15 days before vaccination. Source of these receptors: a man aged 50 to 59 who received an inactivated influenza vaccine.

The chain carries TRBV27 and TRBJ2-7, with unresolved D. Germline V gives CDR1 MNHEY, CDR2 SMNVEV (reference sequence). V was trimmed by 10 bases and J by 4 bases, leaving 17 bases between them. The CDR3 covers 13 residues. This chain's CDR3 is CATHPISGYEQYF. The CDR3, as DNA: TGTGCCACCCACCCAATCTCAGGTTACGAGCAGTACTTC.

CDR3 DNA sequence: TGCGCCAGCAGCCAAGATCCTTCCCCGGGATCGACGGATGAGCAGTTCTTC. Amino acids: CASSQDPSPGSTDEQFF. The chain couples TRBV4-3 to TRBJ2-1; possibly TRBD2 for D (5 bases). Trimming pared 0 bases from V and 8 bases from J, leaving 20 bases between. CDR1 LGHNA and CDR2 YSLEER come from the germline V gene. The CDR3 extends over 17 amino acids.

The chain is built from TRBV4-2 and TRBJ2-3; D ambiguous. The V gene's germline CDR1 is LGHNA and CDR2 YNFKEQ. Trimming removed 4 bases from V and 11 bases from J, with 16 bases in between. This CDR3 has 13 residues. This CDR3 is CASSPFGTWWQYF. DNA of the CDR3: TGTGCCAGCAGCCCCTTCGGAACGTGGTGGCAGTATTTT.

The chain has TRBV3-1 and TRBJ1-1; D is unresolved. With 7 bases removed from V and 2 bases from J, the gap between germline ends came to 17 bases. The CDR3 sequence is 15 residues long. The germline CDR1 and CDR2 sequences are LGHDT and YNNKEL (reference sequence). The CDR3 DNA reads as TGTGCCAGCACCTTCAAAGTTTTGGGTAACACTGAAGCTTTCTTT. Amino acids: CASTFKVLGNTEAFF.

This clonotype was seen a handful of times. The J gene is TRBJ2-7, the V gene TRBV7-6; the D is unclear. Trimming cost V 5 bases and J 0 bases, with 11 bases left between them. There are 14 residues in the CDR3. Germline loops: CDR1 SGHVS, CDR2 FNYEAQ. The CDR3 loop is CASSTTESSYEQYF. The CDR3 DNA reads TGTGCCAGCAGCACGACGGAGAGCTCCTACGAGCAGTACTTC.

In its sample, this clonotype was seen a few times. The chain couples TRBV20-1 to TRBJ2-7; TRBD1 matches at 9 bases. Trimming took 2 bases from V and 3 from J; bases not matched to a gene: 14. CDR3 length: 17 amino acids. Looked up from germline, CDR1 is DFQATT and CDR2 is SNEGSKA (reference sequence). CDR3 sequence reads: CSARLRYRGRFNYEQYF. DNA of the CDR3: TGCAGTGCTAGACTTCGTTACAGGGGGCGATTTAACTACGAGCAGTACTTC.

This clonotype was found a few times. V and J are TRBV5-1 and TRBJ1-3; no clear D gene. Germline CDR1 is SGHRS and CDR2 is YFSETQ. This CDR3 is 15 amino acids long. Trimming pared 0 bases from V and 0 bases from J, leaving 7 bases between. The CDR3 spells CASSLEWNSGNTIYF. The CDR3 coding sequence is TGCGCCAGCAGCTTGGAATGGAACTCTGGAAACACCATATATTTT.

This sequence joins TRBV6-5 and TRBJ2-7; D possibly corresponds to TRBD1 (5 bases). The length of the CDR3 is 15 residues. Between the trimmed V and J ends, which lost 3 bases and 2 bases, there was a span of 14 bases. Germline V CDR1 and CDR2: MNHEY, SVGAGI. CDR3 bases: TGTGCCAGCAGTTATAACAAGGGGCTCACCTACGAGCAGTACTTC. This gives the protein CASSYNKGLTYEQYF.

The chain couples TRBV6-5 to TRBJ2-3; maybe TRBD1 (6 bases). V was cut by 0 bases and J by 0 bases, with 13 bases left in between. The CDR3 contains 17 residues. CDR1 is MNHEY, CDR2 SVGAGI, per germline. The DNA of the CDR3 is TGTGCCAGCAGTTACTCCACCAGGGGATCGAGCACAGATACGCAGTATTTT. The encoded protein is CASSYSTRGSSTDTQYF.